The next 3 T cell receptor beta chains were all read from a single sample in a study of blood T cell repertoires in COVID-19. Data came from immunoSEQ multiplex PCR; TCRdb stores just in-frame clones and leaves some out. Seen here are 70,000 or so clones, 79% observed once, and the top ten hold more than 15%. Material for sequencing was peripheral blood. These receptors originate from a man in his 60s with acute or convalescent COVID-19.

The chain carries TRBV4-2 and TRBJ2-2, with TRBD1 matching 8 bases. Unmatched junction bases numbered 17, after V lost 4 bases and J lost 7 bases. CDR1 and CDR2 from the germline V gene are LGHNA and YNFKEQ. The CDR3 runs to 18 residues. CDR3 residues: CASSRANAGTGASGELFF. In DNA, the CDR3 is TGTGCCAGCAGCCGAGCCAATGCCGGGACAGGAGCTAGCGGGGAGCTGTTTTTT.

The sample holds a few counts of this clone. This sequence joins TRBV7-9 and TRBJ1-5; 7 nucleotides agree with TRBD1. Germline assignment: CDR1 SEHNR and CDR2 FQNEAQ (reference sequence). There are 15 residues in the CDR3. The V and J ends lost 5 bases and 7 bases, in that order; junction bases with no gene match: 11. In DNA form, the CDR3 reads TGTGCCAGCAGCGACGACAGGGCGCCGAACCAGCCCCAGCATTTT. This gives the protein CASSDDRAPNQPQHF. Drawing the rest from reference TRBV7-9 and TRBJ1-5, the complete variable domain is DTGVSQNPRHKITKRGQNVTFRCDPISEHNRLYWYRQTLGQGPEFLTYFQNEAQLEKSRLLSDRFSAERPKGSFSTLEIQRTEQGDSAMYLCASSDDRAPNQPQHFGDGTRLSIL.

This chain joins TRBV30 and TRBJ1-2; no firm D call. Between the trimmed V and J ends, which lost 0 bases and 0 bases, there was a span of 11 bases. The germline V gene encodes CDR1 GTSNPN and CDR2 SVGIG (reference sequence). The CDR3 is 15 residues long. CDR3 in DNA: TGTGCCTGGAGTGTAGAGGGCAGGCCTAACTATGGCTACACCTTC. Protein product: CAWSVEGRPNYGYTF.